The 27 T cell receptor beta chains below all came from one sample that was sequenced in a study of blood T cell repertoires in COVID-19. Repertoires were generated with immunoSEQ multiplex PCR, while TCRdb's copy carries only in-frame clones and drops some. The sample lists about 100,000 clones, about 84% occurring once. Sequencing was performed on peripheral blood. Every receptor here comes from a human donor in a cohort sampled during active COVID-19.

The rearrangement uses TRBV7-9 and TRBJ2-1; TRBD1 might be the D (6 bases). Per germline, CDR1 SEHNR and CDR2 FQNEAQ (reference sequence). Trimming pared 5 bases from V and 0 bases from J, leaving 17 bases between. CDR3 length equals 17 residues. The CDR3 DNA reads TGTGCCAGCAGCCCCGTGGGACAAGCAAACTCCTACAATGAGCAGTTCTTC. Protein product: CASSPVGQANSYNEQFF.

The J gene is TRBJ2-1, the V gene TRBV18, with D possibly matching TRBD1 (7 bases). This CDR3 contains 14 residues. Germline lookup yields CDR1 KGHSH and CDR2 LQKENI. V was trimmed by 8 bases and J by 1 base, leaving 12 bases between them. The CDR3 protein is CASGQGGSYNEQFF. In DNA, the CDR3 is TGTGCCAGCGGGCAGGGGGGATCCTACAATGAGCAGTTCTTC. The full variable domain, its missing parts supplied by reference TRBV18 and TRBJ2-1, is NAGVMQNPRHLVRRRGQEARLRCSPMKGHSHVYWYRQLPEEGLKFMVYLQKENIIDESGMPKERFSAEFPKEGPSILRIQQVVRGDSAAYFCASGQGGSYNEQFFGPGTRLTVL.

The chain couples TRBV19 to TRBJ2-3; 8 bases fit TRBD2. Unmatched junction bases numbered 11, after V lost 0 bases and J lost 9 bases. CDR1 and CDR2 from the germline V gene are LNHDA and SQIVND (reference sequence). The CDR3 is 16 residues long. CDR3 DNA sequence: TGTGCCAGTAGTATAGATCTCGGGACTAGTGTGGGAACGCAGTATTTT. Its protein product is CASSIDLGTSVGTQYF.

The CDR3 DNA sequence: TGTGCCAGCAAGTCTCTCCGGGGTAGGGAGAATCAGCCCCAGCATTTT. Its translation is CASKSLRGRENQPQHF. The chain recombines TRBV27 with TRBJ1-5, with D unclear. Trimming stripped 7 bases from V and 4 bases from J, with 20 bases between. Germline V gene data show CDR1 as MNHEY and CDR2 as SMNVEV (reference sequence). The CDR3 has 16 amino acids.

This clone came up once. The V and J genes are TRBV2 and TRBJ2-3; possibly TRBD1 for D (6 bases). This CDR3 has 15 amino acids. V was clipped by 7 bases and J by 2 bases, with 16 bases between them. In germline, CDR1 is SNHLY, CDR2 FYNNEI. CDR3 nucleotides: TGTGCCAGCAACTCCCTGGGGGCCCACACAGATACGCAGTATTTT. It encodes CASNSLGAHTDTQYF.

This chain connects TRBV6-2 or TRBV6-3 to TRBJ2-7; a weak D match, TRBD1 (6 bases). CDR1 is MNHEY, CDR2 SVGEGT, per germline. V lost 4 bases and J lost 5, with 12 bases in between. This CDR3 spans 13 amino acids. CDR3 protein: CASSSTGQDEQYF. In nucleotides, the CDR3 is TGTGCCAGCAGTTCAACGGGACAAGACGAGCAGTACTTC.

The chain is built from TRBV24-1 and TRBJ2-1; TRBD2 might be the D (7 bases). The V gene's germline CDR1 is KGHDR and CDR2 SFDVKD. The CDR3 spans 16 residues. With 3 bases removed from V and 6 bases from J, the gap between germline ends came to 17 bases. The CDR3 DNA reads TGTGCCACCAGTGATGCCCCAGGGGCGGGGGTCAATGAGCAGTTCTTC. It codes for CATSDAPGAGVNEQFF.

This clone was observed once. V is TRBV5-1 and J is TRBJ2-5; 7 bases agree with TRBD1. This CDR3 spans 15 amino acids. The V and J ends lost 0 bases and 5 bases, in that order; junction bases with no gene match: 7. From germline, CDR1 is SGHRS and CDR2 YFSETQ. Here the CDR3 DNA reads TGCGCCAGCAGCTTGGAGACAGGGCATGGGGAGACCCAGTACTTC. Translating gives CASSLETGHGETQYF. Combining the CDR3 with reference TRBV5-1 and TRBJ2-5 gives the whole variable domain KAGVTQTPRYLIKTRGQQVTLSCSPISGHRSVSWYQQTPGQGLQFLFEYFSETQRNKGNFPGRFSGRQFSNSRSEMNVSTLELGDSALYLCASSLETGHGETQYFGPGTRLLVL.

The gene calls are TRBV5-1 and TRBJ2-3, with 14 bases matching TRBD2. Germline V gene sequence: CDR1 SGHRS, CDR2 YFSETQ. Trimming removed 4 bases from V and 5 bases from J; junction bases left unmatched: 9. The CDR3 runs to 17 residues. CDR3 amino acids: CASSRTSGGSGGDTQYF. CDR3 coding DNA: TGCGCCAGCAGCCGGACTAGCGGGGGGTCTGGGGGAGATACGCAGTATTTT.

This chain connects TRBV7-2 to TRBJ2-1; D gene uncertain. In germline, CDR1 is SGHTA, CDR2 FQGNSA. Between the trimmed V and J ends, which lost 6 bases and 1 base, there was a span of 7 bases. The CDR3 sequence is 13 residues long. CDR3 loop: CASSRESYNEQFF. CDR3 nucleotides: TGTGCCAGCAGTCGAGAATCCTACAATGAGCAGTTCTTC.

The rearrangement links TRBV12-5 to TRBJ2-2; D unresolved. Trimming stripped 5 bases from V and 6 bases from J, with 7 bases between. This CDR3 has 12 amino acids. Germline V gives CDR1 LGHNT, CDR2 FRNRAP. This chain's CDR3 is CASGIAPGELFF. In DNA form, the CDR3 reads TGTGCTAGTGGTATCGCGCCCGGGGAGCTGTTTTTT.

This clone appeared once. The CDR3 nucleotides are TGTGCCAGCTCACCACGCCCGGGACAAGACACCGGGGAGCTGTTTTTT. Its translation is CASSPRPGQDTGELFF. The chain couples TRBV18 to TRBJ2-2, with D perhaps matching TRBD1 (6 bases). This CDR3 contains 16 residues. CDR1 is KGHSH and CDR2 is LQKENI in the germline V gene. V was shortened by 1 base and J by 3 bases, with 12 bases between the two germline ends.

This clone was seen only once. This chain uses TRBV25-1 with TRBJ1-1, with D perhaps matching TRBD1 (6 bases). Germline CDR1 reads MGHDK; CDR2 reads SYGVNS. V lost 7 bases and J lost 8, with 20 bases in between. There are 14 residues in the CDR3. CDR3: CASTKQGTKAEAFF. CDR3 sequence (DNA): TGTGCCAGCACCAAACAGGGAACGAAGGCAGAAGCTTTCTTT.

The chain uses TRBV27 and TRBJ2-7; D remains ambiguous. The germline V gene encodes CDR1 MNHEY and CDR2 SMNVEV (reference sequence). V was trimmed by 0 bases and J by 4 bases, leaving 13 bases between them. The CDR3 contains 15 residues. Here the CDR3 DNA reads TGTGCCAGCAGTTTATCTCAGGTTGGTGGGTACGAGCAGTACTTC. Translating it yields CASSLSQVGGYEQYF.

The chain carries TRBV12-2 and TRBJ1-2; TRBD1, the table's D call, lacks a check against the DNA. TRBV12-2 is a documented pseudogene. The CDR3 sequence is 14 residues long. CDR3 DNA sequence: TGTGCAAGTCGACTCGGACAGGCTAACTATGGCTACACCTTC. This gives the protein CASRLGQANYGYTF.

This chain links TRBV5-1 with TRBJ2-6, with D tentatively TRBD2 (5 bases). This CDR3 spans 16 amino acids. Per the germline V gene, CDR1 is SGHRS and CDR2 is YFSETQ. V gave up 3 bases and J gave up 4 bases, with 14 bases separating them. Here the CDR3 reads CASSSRAGLGANVLTF. CDR3 DNA sequence: TGCGCCAGCAGCTCGAGGGCAGGCTTGGGGGCCAACGTCCTGACTTTC.

The gene calls are TRBV5-1 and TRBJ1-1, with D perhaps matching TRBD1 (6 bases). The CDR3 loop spans 14 amino acids. V lost 3 bases and J 5 bases, leaving 14 bases between the germline ends. The germline CDR1 and CDR2 sequences are SGHRS and YFSETQ. CDR3 residues: CASSWSPGETEAFF. The CDR3 DNA is TGCGCCAGCAGCTGGTCGCCAGGGGAGACTGAAGCTTTCTTT.

The CDR3 DNA reads as TGTGCCAGTAGTATCCGACTAGCGGAGACCTACGAGCAGTACTTC. It translates to CASSIRLAETYEQYF. The genes are TRBV19 and TRBJ2-7, with 9 bases aligning to TRBD2. V dropped 3 bases and J dropped 2; count of bases not matched to a gene: 5. CDR1 and CDR2 (germline): LNHDA, SQIVND (reference sequence). The length of the CDR3 is 15 residues. The whole variable domain, remainder taken from reference TRBV19 and TRBJ2-7, is DGGITQSPKYLFRKEGQNVTLSCEQNLNHDAMYWYRQDPGQGLRLIYYSQIVNDFQKGDIAEGYSVSREKKESFPLTVTSAQKNPTAFYLCASSIRLAETYEQYFGPGTRLTVT.

V usage is TRBV4-3 and J usage is TRBJ2-3, with D perhaps TRBD2 (5 bases). V gave up 4 bases and J gave up 3 bases, with 8 bases separating them. The CDR3 contains 13 residues. The germline CDR1 and CDR2 sequences are LGHNA and YSLEER. The CDR3 is CASSRTVTDTQYF. DNA for the CDR3: TGCGCCAGCAGCCGGACTGTGACAGATACGCAGTATTTT.

The rearrangement uses TRBV27 and TRBJ1-2; 9 bases match TRBD1. Germline CDR1 MNHEY, CDR2 SMNVEV (reference sequence). V gave up 8 bases and J gave up 2 bases; unmatched junction bases: 9. CDR3 length equals 15 residues. The CDR3: CASGTPGTGNYGYTF. CDR3 DNA: TGTGCCAGCGGCACACCCGGGACAGGGAACTATGGCTACACCTTC.

The chain joins TRBV6-4 to TRBJ2-2; D unclear. The CDR3 spans 13 residues. The germline V and J ends were trimmed by 4 bases and 3 bases, with 6 bases remaining between them. Looked up from germline, CDR1 is MRHNA and CDR2 is SNTAGT. The CDR3 loop reads CASSAIDTGELFF. The CDR3 nucleotides are TGTGCCAGCAGTGCAATAGACACCGGGGAGCTGTTTTTT.

This chain links TRBV10-3 with TRBJ1-2; TRBD1 matches 10 bases. This CDR3 has 15 amino acids. Germline loops: CDR1 ENHRY, CDR2 SYGVKD. V was pared by 4 bases and J by 6 bases, with 8 bases of the junction left unmatched. The CDR3 coding sequence is TGTGCCATCAGTGTCAGGACAGGGGGAAGGAATGGCTACACCTTC. Translation: CAISVRTGGRNGYTF.

The chain employs TRBV5-5 and TRBJ2-7; D is unclear. The CDR3 loop spans 13 amino acids. V was clipped by 1 base and J by 7 bases, with 12 bases between them. The germline gives CDR1 SGHKS, CDR2 YYEKEE (reference sequence). CDR3 sequence (DNA): TGTGCCAGCAGCTTGTTCGGGTCGGGTGAGCAGTACTTC. Amino acid sequence: CASSLFGSGEQYF. The full variable domain, rest sourced from reference TRBV5-5 and TRBJ2-7, is DAGVTQSPTHLIKTRGQQVTLRCSPISGHKSVSWYQQVLGQGPQFIFQYYEKEERGRGNFPDRFSARQFPNYSSELNVNALLLGDSALYLCASSLFGSGEQYFGPGTRLTVT.

The J gene is TRBJ1-3, the V gene TRBV9, with unresolved D. Germline-derived CDR1 and CDR2 are SGDLS and YYNGEE. This CDR3 comprises 14 residues. Trimming removed 2 bases at V and 8 bases at J, with 14 bases between. The CDR3 protein is CASSVLPEGDTIYF. The DNA of the CDR3 is TGTGCCAGCAGCGTGTTACCCGAGGGTGACACCATATATTTT.

The V and J genes are TRBV28 and TRBJ1-5, with a weak D call TRBD1 (5 bases). Germline V gene data show CDR1 as MDHEN and CDR2 as SYDVKM. The CDR3 runs 16 residues. Trimming removed 5 bases from V and 1 base from J, with 15 bases in between. CDR3 sequence (DNA): TGTGCCAGCAGTCCCCTAGGGAGGGGCAGCAATCAGCCCCAGCATTTT. Protein: CASSPLGRGSNQPQHF.

The V and J genes are TRBV9 and TRBJ2-1; 8 nucleotides align to TRBD1. There are 16 residues in the CDR3. Germline V lookup: CDR1 SGDLS, CDR2 YYNGEE. The J segment lost 3 bases and the V segment lost 3 bases, leaving 8 bases of the junction unmatched. The CDR3, as DNA: TGTGCCAGCAGCGAAATAGGACAGGGACTCTACAATGAGCAGTTCTTC. Translation gives CASSEIGQGLYNEQFF. Full variable domain (remainder filled in from reference TRBV9 and TRBJ2-1): DSGVTQTPKHLITATGQRVTLRCSPRSGDLSVYWYQQSLDQGLQFLIQYYNGEERAKGNILERFSAQQFPDLHSELNLSSLELGDSALYFCASSEIGQGLYNEQFFGPGTRLTVL.

The gene calls are TRBV7-2 and TRBJ2-1; TRBD2 might be the D (5 bases). Per the germline V gene, CDR1 is SGHTA and CDR2 is FQGNSA. Trimming took off 8 bases at V and 3 bases at J, with 5 bases between the two ends. This CDR3 spans 11 amino acids. The CDR3 here is CASAGYNEQFF. The DNA of the CDR3 is TGTGCCAGCGCGGGCTACAATGAGCAGTTCTTC.